This T cell receptor (beta chain) came from a study of T-cell reconstitution after alpha-beta-depleted transplantation in children (dated by TCRdb to the mid-2010s). Context from the whole study: Using TCR repertoire profiling, the study quantitatively followed how T-cell immune reconstitution unfolded in children after TCRalphabeta/CD19-depleted allogeneic hematopoietic cell transplantation.

The treatment or condition label for this specimen denotes: allogeneic hematopoietic cell transplantation with graft depleted of TCRalphabeta T cells and CD19 B cells. Transplant recipients were children who received TCRalphabeta/CD19-depleted allogeneic hematopoietic cell grafts. The library came from PCR. Instrument on record: Illumina HiSeq 2500. To normalize quantification of the TCRbeta repertoire, the TCR libraries were built with molecular barcoding that relied on unique molecular identifiers. TCRdb ran its own pipeline on the public reads, namely fastp trimming at Q25 and MiXCR clone calling, and kept in-frame beta chains. Each CDR3 protein appears once, grouped with its most common genes and DNA. For this sample the table gives 490,000 or so distinct CDR3 sequences, of which roughly a tenth were detected only once. Around 2% of the sample belongs to the ten largest clones. The full study reports these points: Hyperexpanded clone frequencies declined over subsequent months; after one year, T-cell counts and TCRbeta diversity were mostly attributed to newly produced T cells. In some patients, the high TCRbeta diversity seen at day 60 was put down to recipient T cells and intrathymic progenitors that had survived conditioning. The apparently early alphabetaT-cell count recovery about two months after transplant was reportedly dependent on only several hundred rapidly expanded clones derived from non-depleted graft cells.

This clonotype was seen ten or more times. The antigen it binds to is not known. No base qualities exist here, and no much larger clone lies one base off it. The receptor comes from a child younger than 10 with inherited bone marrow failure, due to receive a stem cell transplant. This specimen was PBMCs, taken before TCRalphabeta/CD19-depleted stem cell transplant.

The DNA reads TGTGCCAGCAGCAATGTGTATGGGGCCAACACAGATACGCAGTATTTT. Translated, this is CASSNVYGANTDTQYF. The rearrangement combines TRBV7-9 with TRBJ2-3; possibly the D gene is TRBD1, per 5 matching bases. Reading from cysteine to phenylalanine, the CDR3 counts 16 amino acids. Just CDR3 DNA is preserved here, 48 bases in frame from base 1. The CDR1 and CDR2 encoded by the germline V gene (reference sequence) are SEHNR and FQNEAQ. The V end loses 5 bases and the J end loses 2 bases, and a stretch of 17 bases separates them.